The present TCR beta chain was sequenced within a study of OX40 agonist ivuxolimab in advanced cancers. Study-wide context: The dose-escalation cohort had hepatocellular carcinoma, melanoma, renal cell or head and neck cancer. Subjects had a mean age of about 65 years, with a range of about 23 to 79; around 83% were male.

Repertoires were generated with immunoSEQ multiplex PCR, while TCRdb's copy carries only in-frame clones and drops some. Here the sample spans around 39,000 clones, 65% to 85% being singletons. This CDR3 is built from 14 residues. Trimming cost V 0 bases and J 4 bases, with 9 bases left between them. Germline loops: CDR1 SGHDN, CDR2 FVKESK. Source: CD4+ or CD8+ T cells sorted from blood, taken in a trial of the OX40 agonist ivuxolimab. The chain joins TRBV14 to TRBJ2-5; D is unclear. This receptor was identified in an adult with an advanced solid tumor such as melanoma, head and neck, liver or kidney cancer. CDR3 amino acids: CASSQDVGRETQYF. CDR3 coding DNA: TGTGCCAGCAGCCAAGACGTGGGTAGAGAGACCCAGTACTTC.